This T cell receptor beta chain was sequenced for a study of blood T cell repertoires in COVID-19. In the original workflow: Amplification from reference gene primers served as the basis for estimated nucleated cell counts. Clones were sequenced by immunoSEQ multiplex PCR, and TCRdb holds only the in-frame ones, with some missing. The D gene and trimming were derived from the DNA, and the V and J assignments and clone size from that table. The repertoire holds 100,000 to 150,000 clones, 80% seen once, with roughly 1.8% in the top ten. V lost 5 bases to trimming and J lost 3 bases; unmatched junction nucleotides: 4. From germline, CDR1 is SEHNR and CDR2 FQNEAQ (reference sequence). The CDR3 loop spans 14 amino acids.

The sequencing sample was made of peripheral blood. V gene TRBV7-9 combines with J gene TRBJ2-3; 8 nucleotides line up with TRBD2. This TCR derives from a man aged 70-80 years with acute or convalescent COVID-19. CDR3 in amino acids: CASSRAGVTDTQYF. In nucleotides, the CDR3 is TGTGCCAGCAGCCGAGCGGGGGTGACAGATACGCAGTATTTT.